The clone carrying this T cell receptor (beta chain) has only one observation. What it recognizes is unknown. Sequencing was performed with immunoSEQ multiplex PCR; in TCRdb, only in-frame clones are kept and a portion is missing. The sample consists of tens of thousands of clones, 65% to 90% of them appearing once. This specimen belongs to a study of OX40 agonist ivuxolimab in advanced cancers. Overall study context: Ivuxolimab, an antibody acting as an agonist of OX40 (CD134), was used to treat patients.

Enrollment shut out patients with autoimmune disease history or systemic immunosuppression. Study conclusions and caveats: CD8+ T cells showed, on average, more clonal expansion than CD4+ cells. At 0.1 to 3.0 mg/kg and by week 6, CD4+ and CD8+ T cells in the blood had expanded clonally.

Germline V gene data show CDR1 as KGHSH and CDR2 as LQKENI. The CDR3 consists of 16 residues. The ends lost 2 bases at V and 4 bases at J; junction bases unmatched: 9. The rearrangement joins TRBV18 to TRBJ2-7; 9 bases align to TRBD1. The source was CD4+ or CD8+ T cells sorted from blood, collected in a trial of the OX40 agonist ivuxolimab. This receptor was taken from an adult with an advanced solid tumor such as melanoma, head and neck, liver or kidney cancer. The CDR3 nucleotides are TGTGCCAGCTCACCAAGTCCCGGGACAGGGAAATACGAGCAGTACTTC. It translates to CASSPSPGTGKYEQYF.